These 30 T cell receptor beta chains came from one sample sequenced in a study of blood T cells in healthy people across ages. Primers used in a second PCR of roughly 6 to 11 cycles were a sample-barcoded 5' primer and a J-beta primer mix. TCRdb itself ran the 5' RACE reads through MiXCR, one entry per CDR3 protein. The table shows about 1.4 million distinct CDR3 sequences, with approximately 59% occurring only once. The sample taken for sequencing was blood. These receptors were collected from a man aged 18 to 30 in good health.

This chain links TRBV7-9 with TRBJ2-3; 9 positions agree with TRBD2. Germline CDR1 SEHNR, CDR2 FQNEAQ (reference sequence). V trimming: 3 bases; J trimming: 11 bases; junction bases outside the gene matches: 9. This CDR3 has 14 residues. For the CDR3, the DNA is TGTGCCAGCAGCTTTGACCCGGGACTAGCTCTGCAGTATTTT. This gives the protein CASSFDPGLALQYF.

V is TRBV4-1 and J is TRBJ2-1; TRBD2 aligns across 10 bases. V lost 7 bases to trimming and J lost 8 bases; unmatched junction nucleotides: 14. Germline loops: CDR1 MGHRA, CDR2 YSYEKL. The CDR3 length is 16 residues. The CDR3 region is CASTLGVAGGGDEQFF. The CDR3 region has the DNA TGCGCCAGCACCCTCGGGGTAGCGGGAGGTGGGGATGAGCAGTTCTTC.

This chain connects TRBV11-2 to TRBJ1-1; TRBD1 aligns across 9 bases. The ends lost 2 bases at V and 6 bases at J; junction bases unmatched: 7. The CDR3 covers 15 residues. Germline loops: CDR1 SGHAT, CDR2 FQNNGV. CDR3 nucleotide sequence: TGTGCCAGCAGCTTATCGATAGGGACAGGGCCTGAAGCTTTCTTT. It translates to CASSLSIGTGPEAFF.

This clonotype turned up a few times. The chain joins TRBV27 to TRBJ2-5, with no clear D. The length of the CDR3 is 18 residues. The germline V gene has CDR1 MNHEY and CDR2 SMNVEV (reference sequence). The V end lost 3 bases, the J end lost 3 bases, and 23 bases lay between the germline ends. The CDR3 coding sequence is TGTGCCAGCAGTTTCCTCGGCACTATACCCCAACTTAAAGAGACCCAGTACTTC. It codes for CASSFLGTIPQLKETQYF.

This chain joins TRBV25-1 and TRBJ2-7; D tentatively reads TRBD1 or TRBD2 (6 bases each). The CDR3 is 14 amino acids. Germline-derived CDR1 and CDR2 are MGHDK and SYGVNS. V lost 11 bases to trimming and J lost 3 bases, with 20 bases between them. As DNA, the CDR3 is TGTGCCCGGGGGCAGACCAAGCTGAACTACGAGCAGTACTTC. Its translation is CARGQTKLNYEQYF.

The chain joins TRBV2 to TRBJ2-1; possibly TRBD2 for D (5 bases). Trimming pared 7 bases from V and 1 base from J, leaving 17 bases between. Germline assignment: CDR1 SNHLY and CDR2 FYNNEI. The CDR3 spans 16 residues. CDR3 nucleotide sequence: TGTGCCAGCAAAGATCGGGGTCTCGGTTCCTACAATGAGCAGTTCTTC. It codes for CASKDRGLGSYNEQFF.

The chain recombines TRBV4-1 with TRBJ1-3, with no clear D. Germline loops: CDR1 MGHRA, CDR2 YSYEKL. This CDR3 contains 16 residues. The V and J ends lost 0 bases and 4 bases respectively, with 13 bases between them. CDR3 DNA: TGCGCCAGCAGCCAAGATGCAGCCAGGAGGGGAAACACCATATATTTT. Amino acid sequence: CASSQDAARRGNTIYF.

This chain connects TRBV27 to TRBJ2-3; D is unresolved. The CDR3 loop spans 15 amino acids. Per the germline V gene, CDR1 is MNHEY and CDR2 is SMNVEV (reference sequence). The germline V and J ends were trimmed by 2 bases and 2 bases, with 11 bases remaining between them. The CDR3 loop is CASSLIWQNTDTQYF. The CDR3 DNA sequence: TGTGCCAGCAGTTTAATATGGCAGAACACAGATACGCAGTATTTT.

The sample holds a few counts of this clonotype. DNA for the CDR3: TGCGCCAGCAGTGAGGGGGAGTGGGAAGAGACCCAGTACTTC. Its translation is CASSEGEWEETQYF. This rearrangement joins TRBV10-1 to TRBJ2-5; D might be TRBD2 (5 bases). V lost 2 bases, J lost 3 bases, and 10 bases lay in between. CDR1 and CDR2 from the germline V gene are WNHNN and SYGVQD (reference sequence). The CDR3 spans 14 residues.

The table lists this clonotype with many counts. One end of the junction varies from germline; a read error may be responsible. The chain combines TRBV4-1 with TRBJ2-5; D unresolved. The CDR3 is 12 amino acids. Germline V CDR1 and CDR2: MGHRA, YSYEKL. The CDR3 sequence is CASSQDQETQYF. CDR3 in DNA: TGTGCCAGCAGCCAAGACCAAGAGACCCAGTACTTC.

The J gene is TRBJ1-6, the V gene TRBV12-3 or TRBV12-4; the D is unclear. Between the trimmed V and J ends, which lost 0 bases and 11 bases, there was a span of 11 bases. CDR3 length: 14 amino acids. CDR3 coding DNA: TGTGCCAGCAGTTTAGCTAGAACCATCCCACCCCTCCACTTT. Protein: CASSLARTIPPLHF.

This clonotype occurred a few times. The chain has TRBV4-3 and TRBJ2-1; TRBD2 matches at 11 bases. V shed 0 bases, J shed 2 bases, and the junction held 6 bases outside the gene matches. The CDR3 covers 18 residues. Germline assignment: CDR1 LGHNA and CDR2 YSLEER. The CDR3 region has the DNA TGCGCCAGCAGCCAAGATCCGACTAGCGGGAACGCCTACAATGAGCAGTTCTTC. The encoded protein is CASSQDPTSGNAYNEQFF.

The rearrangement joins TRBV3-1 to TRBJ2-5, with TRBD2 as a possible D gene (5 bases). This CDR3 contains 13 residues. Trimming shortened V by 6 bases and J by 5 bases, and 13 bases separated the two germline ends. Germline V gene sequence: CDR1 LGHDT, CDR2 YNNKEL (reference sequence). CDR3 coding DNA: TGTGCCAGCAGTGACATGCGGGCTGAGACCCAGTACTTC. This encodes CASSDMRAETQYF.

The chain couples TRBV4-1 to TRBJ2-7, with D possibly being TRBD1 (5 bases). Germline CDR1 and CDR2: MGHRA and YSYEKL. This CDR3 contains 14 residues. Trimming shortened V by 4 bases and J by 4 bases, and 14 bases separated the two germline ends. CDR3 region: CASSLKGNGYEQYF. The CDR3 DNA follows: TGCGCCAGCAGCCTGAAGGGGAACGGGTACGAGCAGTACTTC.

The V gene is TRBV14, the J gene TRBJ2-7; D call uncertain. There are 15 residues in the CDR3. CDR1 and CDR2 from the germline V gene are SGHDN and FVKESK. V lost 4 bases, J lost 1 base, and 14 bases lay in between. DNA of the CDR3: TGTGCCAGCAGCCGCCTACCCCACGGTTCCTACGAGCAGTACTTC. Translating it yields CASSRLPHGSYEQYF.

This clonotype has a handful of counts. The chain joins TRBV20-1 to TRBJ1-5; D possibly corresponds to TRBD1 (5 bases). CDR1 DFQATT and CDR2 SNEGSKA come from the germline V gene (reference sequence). CDR3 length: 15 amino acids. V lost 1 base and J 3 bases, leaving 13 bases between the germline ends. This chain's CDR3 is CSARGRAGNNQPQHF. The CDR3 nucleotides are TGCAGTGCTAGAGGCAGGGCAGGAAACAATCAGCCCCAGCATTTT.

This chain uses TRBV10-3 with TRBJ1-4; no reliable D call. CDR1 is ENHRY and CDR2 is SYGVKD in the germline V gene. The CDR3 extends over 14 amino acids. Trimming shortened V by 8 bases and J by 7 bases, and 17 bases separated the two germline ends. The CDR3, as DNA: TGTGCCATCGGCCCCGCAGGAGTGGGTGAAAAACTGTTTTTT. Translated, it gives CAIGPAGVGEKLFF.

The chain combines TRBV29-1 with TRBJ1-2; no definite D call. The V end lost 1 base, the J end lost 5 bases, and 8 bases lay between the germline ends. The CDR3 contains 12 residues. Per germline, CDR1 SQVTM and CDR2 ANQGSEA. CDR3 sequence (DNA): TGCAGCGTTGAAGGGCAGGAGTATGGCTACACCTTC. This codes for CSVEGQEYGYTF.

The chain uses TRBV28 and TRBJ2-7; D call uncertain. The germline V gene has CDR1 MDHEN and CDR2 SYDVKM. This CDR3 is 14 amino acids long. V lost 8 bases, J lost 5 bases, and 19 bases lay in between. CDR3 DNA sequence: TGTGCCAGCCTAGGGTCCCCGATAGGTAACGAGCAGTACTTC. It specifies CASLGSPIGNEQYF.

Only a few counts were recorded for this clonotype. V and J are TRBV27 and TRBJ1-1; perhaps TRBD1 as D (6 bases). The V gene lost 6 bases and the J gene lost 3 bases, with 17 bases spanning the gap. CDR1 and CDR2 from the germline V gene are MNHEY and SMNVEV (reference sequence). The CDR3 loop spans 15 amino acids. Written as DNA, the CDR3 is TGTGCCAGCAGCCCCTGGGAGGGGGGGGACACTGAAGCTTTCTTT. Translated, it gives CASSPWEGGDTEAFF.

The chain links TRBV25-1 to TRBJ2-7; D gene uncertain. Trimming took 3 bases from V and 2 from J, leaving 11 bases between them. This CDR3 spans 14 amino acids. Germline V gene sequence: CDR1 MGHDK, CDR2 SYGVNS. The CDR3 protein is CASSDYSSAYEQYF. The CDR3 DNA reads TGTGCCAGCAGTGATTATTCGAGTGCCTACGAGCAGTACTTC.

The table lists this clonotype with a few counts. This sequence joins TRBV29-1 and TRBJ2-1; weak D call: TRBD1 (5 bases). The CDR3 is 13 residues long. Trimming left V 7 bases short and J 6 bases short, with 16 bases between. Per germline, CDR1 SQVTM and CDR2 ANQGSEA. CDR3 nucleotides: TGCAGCGGTTTCCAGGGTAAGGTCAATGAGCAGTTCTTC. It encodes CSGFQGKVNEQFF.

Concerning this clonotype itself: The junction differs from germline at one of its ends, possibly a read error. The rearrangement joins TRBV2 to TRBJ2-3, with a weak D call TRBD1 (5 bases). Germline V lookup: CDR1 SNHLY, CDR2 FYNNEI. The CDR3 runs to 14 residues. Here the CDR3 reads CASSDNWSTGTQYF. The CDR3 DNA reads TGTGCCAGCAGTGATAACTGGAGCACAGGTACGCAGTATTTT. Combining the CDR3 with reference TRBV2 and TRBJ2-3 gives the whole variable domain EPEVTQTPSHQVTQMGQEVILRCVPISNHLYFYWYRQILGQKVEFLVSFYNNEISEKSEIFDDQFSVERPDGSNFTLKIRSTKLEDSAMYFCASSDNWSTGTQYFGPGTRLTVL.

This sequence joins TRBV19 and TRBJ1-1; tentatively, D is TRBD1 (6 bases). The ends were cut back, 6 bases at V and 1 base at J, with 12 bases in the middle. The CDR3 runs 14 residues. CDR1 LNHDA and CDR2 SQIVND come from the germline V gene (reference sequence). CDR3 in DNA: TGTGCCAGTAGAACCAAGACAGGGAACACTGAAGCTTTCTTT. Encoded protein: CASRTKTGNTEAFF. The full variable domain, rest sourced from reference TRBV19 and TRBJ1-1, is DGGITQSPKYLFRKEGQNVTLSCEQNLNHDAMYWYRQDPGQGLRLIYYSQIVNDFQKGDIAEGYSVSREKKESFPLTVTSAQKNPTAFYLCASRTKTGNTEAFFGQGTRLTVV.

This rearrangement joins TRBV4-2 to TRBJ2-5; D uncertain. The CDR3 sequence is 15 residues long. The ends were cut back, 2 bases at V and 1 base at J, with 11 bases in the middle. Germline assignment: CDR1 LGHNA and CDR2 YNFKEQ. As DNA, the CDR3 is TGTGCCAGCAGCCAATACCGGGCCTCCCAAGAGACCCAGTACTTC. Protein sequence: CASSQYRASQETQYF.

V is TRBV20-1 and J is TRBJ2-5, with 11 positions matching TRBD2. Gene TRBJ2-7 matches the end of the DNA better, so the J call may be wrong. The germline CDR1 and CDR2 sequences are DFQATT and SNEGSKA (reference sequence). There are 14 residues in the CDR3. Here the CDR3 DNA reads TGCAGTGCTGTAGCGGGAGGGCCCTCCTACGAGCAGTACTTC. Translation gives CSAVAGGPSYEQYF.

This clonotype was observed once. This sequence joins TRBV12-3 or TRBV12-4 and TRBJ2-1; D ambiguous. V shed 2 bases and J shed 14 bases, with 16 bases lying between them. The CDR3 has 13 amino acids. CDR3 loop: CASSLSNAGGKFF. CDR3 DNA sequence: TGTGCCAGCAGTTTATCTAATGCTGGTGGGAAGTTCTTC.

This clonotype was seen just once. Relative to the germline gene, one junction end is altered; a read error may explain this. The chain couples TRBV7-7 to TRBJ2-2, with D perhaps given as TRBD1 or TRBD2 (5 bases each). CDR3 size: 14 residues. Germline V lookup: CDR1 SSHAT, CDR2 FNYEAQ (reference sequence). CDR3 nucleotides: TGTGCTAGCAGCCGGGACGGTTCCACCGGGGAGCTGTTTTTT. Amino acids: CASSRDGSTGELFF.

The chain is built from TRBV10-3 and TRBJ2-5; 9 bases are shared with TRBD1. The DNA matches TRBJ2-7 better at its end, which makes the J call doubtful. CDR1 ENHRY and CDR2 SYGVKD come from the germline V gene. The CDR3 is made up of 13 amino acids. The CDR3 reads CASGDRVGYEQYF. CDR3 DNA sequence: TGTGCCAGCGGGGACAGGGTCGGGTACGAGCAGTACTTC.

This sequence joins TRBV7-9 and TRBJ2-7; 10 bases map to TRBD1. The junction had 10 bases not matched to a gene; V was cut back by 5 bases and J by 3 bases. The CDR3 runs 16 residues. Looked up from germline, CDR1 is SEHNR and CDR2 is FQNEAQ (reference sequence). CDR3 coding DNA: TGTGCCAGCAGCCGGGACAGGGGCTATCTCGACTACGAGCAGTACTTC. Its translation is CASSRDRGYLDYEQYF.